This T cell receptor (beta chain) was obtained from a study of T cell repertoires and HLA-DP antigens. Whole-study context: CD4+ T cells were cocultured with HeLa cells expressing HLA-DP. DNA input averaged approximately 0.2 ug in sorted CD137+CD4+ and approximately 1,200 ng in pre-culture CD4+.

Germline CDR1 and CDR2: SGHRS and YFSETQ. Trimming removed 4 bases from V and 0 bases from J, with 15 bases in between. CDR3 length equals 16 residues. Details on this clone: Its antigen is not identified.

Primers targeted 54 TRBV and 13 TRBJ segments. For pre-culture CD4+ samples, the target was around 210,000 T cell genomes. Here immunoSEQ multiplex PCR was the method, and the copy in TCRdb shows in-frame clones only, minus some. The sample shows around 100,000 clones, 80% to 95% of them seen only once. Sequenced sample: CD4+ T cells from PBMCs. The chain employs TRBV5-1 and TRBJ2-3, with D uncertain. This receptor was taken from a woman aged 18-30 years in good health and CMV-seronegative. The CDR3 reads CASSTNLGDSTDTQYF. In DNA form, the CDR3 reads TGCGCCAGCAGCACTAATCTAGGAGATAGCACAGATACGCAGTATTTT.